Listed below are T cell receptor beta chains from one sample, sequenced in a study of cytomegalovirus exposure and HLA in healthy donors. Libraries were prepared by immunoSEQ multiplex PCR; TCRdb keeps only in-frame clonotypes and omits some of them. The sample lists approximately 190,000 clones, around 83% occurring once. Specimen: PBMCs. The receptors shown here come from a man between 40 and 49 years old in good health and CMV-seropositive. Each CDR3 is given with its conserved first and last residue. The order of the fields is clone size, V gene, J gene, D gene, CDR3 DNA, CDR3 protein. A D gene is named only where the DNA matches it firmly. Only some rows state a clone size, as once, few, many or a class for expanded clones.

NA	TRBV5-1	TRBJ2-1	TRBD1	TGCGCCAGCAGCTTGGACAGGGGGGATGAGCAGTTCTTC	CASSLDRGDEQFF
NA	TRBV6-1	TRBJ1-1	NA	TGTGCCAGCAGTGAACCAGGGGTCACTGAAGCTTTCTTT	CASSEPGVTEAFF
NA	TRBV25-1	TRBJ1-1	NA	TGTGCCAGCAGTGAAGGAACCTGGGCGAGGAACACTGAAGCTTTCTTT	CASSEGTWARNTEAFF
NA	TRBV5-1	TRBJ2-4	TRBD1	TGCGCCAGCAGCACACAAACACAGGGGGCTGGGAACATTCAGTACTTC	CASSTQTQGAGNIQYF
few	TRBV7-9	TRBJ2-1	NA	TGTGCCAGCAGCTTAGCGTCTAGTACAAATGAGCAGTTCTTC	CASSLASSTNEQFF
NA	TRBV6-1	TRBJ2-7	NA	TGTGCCAGCAGTGCCCGACTCCAATCGGCCTTCTACGAGCAGTACTTC	CASSARLQSAFYEQYF
NA	TRBV5-1	TRBJ2-2	NA	TGCGCCAGCAGCCATCCCAGGAACACCGGGGAGCTGTTTTTT	CASSHPRNTGELFF
NA	TRBV2	TRBJ1-2	TRBD1	TGTGCCAGCAGAGGGGACAGCCAAAACGGCTACACCTTC	CASRGDSQNGYTF
NA	TRBV14	TRBJ2-7	NA	TGTGCCAGCAGCCAAGATCGGCGGGAAGGTTCCTACGAGCAGTACTTC	CASSQDRREGSYEQYF
NA	TRBV28	TRBJ2-1	TRBD1	TGTGCCAGCAGCCGACAGGGCTACAATGAGCAGTTCTTC	CASSRQGYNEQFF
NA	TRBV6-5	TRBJ2-1	TRBD2	TGTGCCCGAGCGGGAAATGAGCAGTTCTTC	CARAGNEQFF
NA	TRBV19	TRBJ2-5	TRBD2	TGTGCCAGTACCATCGTAGCGGGAATAGGTGGGACCCAGTACTTC	CASTIVAGIGGTQYF
NA	TRBV29-1	TRBJ1-2	NA	TGCAGCGTAATAGAGGTAGTCGAAATCAACTATGGCTACACCTTC	CSVIEVVEINYGYTF
NA	TRBV5-1	TRBJ2-2	NA	TGCGCCAGCAGAGCGGACCCGACCGGGGAGCTGTTTTTT	CASRADPTGELFF
NA	TRBV7-8	TRBJ1-2	NA	TGTGCCAGCAGCTTAGACTGGGGAGCGGACTATGGCTACACCTTC	CASSLDWGADYGYTF
NA	TRBV18	TRBJ1-5	NA	TGTGCCAGCTCACCTCTTGGGAGTCAGCCCCAGCATTTT	CASSPLGSQPQHF
NA	TRBV7-6	TRBJ2-1	TRBD2	TGTGCCAGCAGCTCCGCGGGGGTCCTGCATCGGATAGACAATGAGCAGTTCTTC	CASSSAGVLHRIDNEQFF
NA	TRBV27	TRBJ2-1	TRBD1	TGTGCCAGCAGAGGGACAGGGGATTTCCATGAGCAGTTCTTC	CASRGTGDFHEQFF
NA	TRBV19	TRBJ2-2	TRBD1	TGTGCCAGTAGTCAGGGACAGACGAACACCGGGGAGCTGTTTTTT	CASSQGQTNTGELFF
NA	TRBV15	TRBJ2-7	NA	TGTGCCACCAGCAGAGCAGGGCACGAGGAGAGCGAGCAGTACTTC	CATSRAGHEESEQYF
few	TRBV27	TRBJ2-5	TRBD2	TGTGCCAGCAGATCGGGAGGGACCCAGTACTTC	CASRSGGTQYF
once	TRBV6-4	TRBJ2-2	NA	TGTGCCAGCAGTCCGGTCGGCGGGGAGCTGTTTTTT	CASSPVGGELFF
NA	TRBV28	TRBJ2-1	TRBD2	TGTGCCAGCAGTTCGCCGCGGGAGTACTCCTACAATGAGCAGTTCTTC	CASSSPREYSYNEQFF
NA	TRBV20-1	TRBJ2-7	TRBD1	TGCAGTGCTAGTTGGGACAGGGCCTTC	CSASWDRAF
NA	TRBV5-1	TRBJ1-1	NA	TGCGCCAGCAGACTGTGGGAGACCATGAACACTGAAGCTTTCTTT	CASRLWETMNTEAFF
NA	TRBV15	TRBJ2-7	TRBD2	TGTGCCACCAGGTCGGGGGGAGTGGCATCCGAGCAGTACTTC	CATRSGGVASEQYF